One sample yielded the 25 T cell receptor beta chains listed below, sequenced in a study of cytomegalovirus exposure and HLA in healthy donors. A multiplex PCR was run with 60 Vbeta primers and 13 Jbeta primers. Profiled with immunoSEQ multiplex PCR; TCRdb holds only in-frame clones, not every one. Of about 60,000 clones listed, roughly 80% are singletons. Sequencing input: PBMCs. Source of these receptors: a woman aged 40 to 55 in good health and CMV-seropositive.

The rearrangement uses TRBV19 and TRBJ1-5, with 9 positions matching TRBD1. The CDR3 covers 14 residues. From germline, CDR1 is LNHDA and CDR2 SQIVND (reference sequence). J gave up 1 base and V 7 bases, and 2 bases lay outside the gene matches. Here the CDR3 DNA reads TGTGCCAGTAAGACAGGGGGAAGCAATCAGCCCCAGCATTTT. As protein: CASKTGGSNQPQHF.

The chain has TRBV18 and TRBJ2-3; D perhaps matches TRBD1 (6 bases). This CDR3 comprises 14 residues. Germline V CDR1 and CDR2: KGHSH, LQKENI. Deletions cut 5 bases from V and 1 base from J, with 10 bases between. Written as DNA, the CDR3 is TGTGCCAGCTCATTCCGACAGGGCACAGATACGCAGTATTTT. This gives the protein CASSFRQGTDTQYF.

The J gene is TRBJ2-7, the V gene TRBV7-9; D remains ambiguous. The germline gives CDR1 SEHNR, CDR2 FQNEAQ (reference sequence). This CDR3 is built from 12 residues. With 1 base removed from V and 6 bases from J, the gap between germline ends came to 7 bases. The CDR3 DNA sequence: TGTGCCAGCAGCTTAGATTTAGTCGAGCAGTACTTC. Amino acids: CASSLDLVEQYF.

Here the CDR3 reads CASDKRDSIMNTEAFF. CDR3 DNA: TGTGCTAGTGACAAACGGGACAGTATCATGAACACTGAAGCTTTCTTT. This sequence joins TRBV12-5 and TRBJ1-1, with TRBD1 matching over 7 bases. With V trimmed by 7 bases and J by 0 bases, 11 bases remained unmatched. The length of the CDR3 is 16 residues. Germline-derived CDR1 and CDR2 are LGHNT and FRNRAP.

The V and J genes are TRBV6-1 and TRBJ1-5, with D unresolved. Trimming removed 5 bases from V and 9 bases from J, with 14 bases in between. The germline V gene has CDR1 MNHNS and CDR2 SASEGT. CDR3 length: 13 residues. CDR3 DNA: TGTGCCAGCAGTTCAGGCGTCCTCGGGCCCCAGCATTTT. Its translation: CASSSGVLGPQHF.

This clone was found once. The chain employs TRBV4-1 and TRBJ1-4; D ambiguous. Per germline, CDR1 MGHRA and CDR2 YSYEKL. The V end was cut by 2 bases, the J end by 3 bases, with 25 bases between. The CDR3 covers 20 residues. The CDR3 spells CASSQLRFGRERASNEKLFF. The CDR3 coding sequence is TGCGCCAGCAGCCAACTGAGATTTGGACGGGAACGAGCTTCTAATGAAAAACTGTTTTTT.

The gene calls are TRBV19 and TRBJ2-7; D ambiguous. V gave up 9 bases and J gave up 3 bases, with 9 bases separating them. Germline loops: CDR1 LNHDA, CDR2 SQIVND (reference sequence). This CDR3 has 11 amino acids. The CDR3 nucleotides are TGTGCCAGCTCAGATCGCTACGAGCAGTACTTC. Its protein product is CASSDRYEQYF.

This chain joins TRBV5-4 and TRBJ1-2, with a tentative D call TRBD1 (5 bases). Germline CDR1 reads SGHNT; CDR2 reads YYREEE (reference sequence). V lost 6 bases to trimming and J lost 5 bases, with 17 bases between them. The CDR3 has 14 amino acids. CDR3 sequence: CASTVGQGGYGYTF. As DNA, the CDR3 is TGTGCCAGCACCGTCGGGCAGGGAGGATATGGCTACACCTTC.

The chain uses TRBV6-6 and TRBJ1-5; D perhaps matches TRBD1 (6 bases). Per the germline V gene, CDR1 is MNHNY and CDR2 is SVGAGI (reference sequence). V lost 6 bases and J 4 bases, leaving 10 bases between the germline ends. The CDR3 contains 13 residues. This CDR3 reads CASSPQGNQPQHF. Here the CDR3 DNA reads TGTGCCAGCAGCCCACAGGGAAATCAGCCCCAGCATTTT.

This chain connects TRBV30 to TRBJ2-7; weak D call: TRBD2 (5 bases). The CDR3 spans 14 residues. The V gene lost 4 bases and the J gene lost 0 bases, with 13 bases spanning the gap. CDR1 GTSNPN and CDR2 SVGIG come from the germline V gene (reference sequence). CDR3 amino acids: CAWTRAGSSYEQYF. The CDR3 DNA is TGTGCCTGGACCCGCGCGGGTAGCTCCTACGAGCAGTACTTC.

This chain uses TRBV7-7 with TRBJ2-5; 8 bases are a match to TRBD1. CDR1 is SSHAT and CDR2 is FNYEAQ in the germline V gene (reference sequence). Trimming cost V 6 bases and J 2 bases; bases outside gene matches: 2. The CDR3 length is 13 residues. The CDR3 DNA sequence: TGTGCCAGCAGTCGGGACAGGCAAGAGACCCAGTACTTC. It translates to CASSRDRQETQYF.

The chain couples TRBV4-3 to TRBJ1-6, with D perhaps matching TRBD1 (5 bases). V dropped 0 bases and J dropped 6 bases, with 12 bases sitting between them. CDR3 length: 16 amino acids. Germline loops: CDR1 LGHNA, CDR2 YSLEER. DNA of the CDR3: TGCGCCAGCAGCCAAGATACGCGACAGAGTAATTCACCCCTCCACTTT. It encodes CASSQDTRQSNSPLHF.

V is TRBV5-6 and J is TRBJ1-4; 8 bases fit TRBD1. CDR1 and CDR2 from the germline V gene are SGHDT and YYEEEE. V shed 5 bases and J 8 bases; nucleotides not matched to a gene: 8. This CDR3 has 14 amino acids. This CDR3 is CASRLRTGREKLFF. DNA for the CDR3: TGTGCCAGCAGGTTACGGACAGGGCGGGAAAAACTGTTTTTT.

V usage is TRBV4-1 and J usage is TRBJ1-1, with TRBD1 identical over 8 bases. Germline CDR1 is MGHRA and CDR2 is YSYEKL. J was trimmed by 5 bases and V by 1 base; bases with no gene match: 12. This CDR3 is built from 17 residues. In DNA form, the CDR3 reads TGCGCCAGCAGCCAAGGGCCGCCTTACAGGGGGGAAACTGAAGCTTTCTTT. Residues: CASSQGPPYRGETEAFF.

V is TRBV20-1 and J is TRBJ2-1; D remains unclear. The CDR3 is made up of 11 amino acids. Deletions cut 6 bases from V and 9 bases from J, with 12 bases between. Germline V gene sequence: CDR1 DFQATT, CDR2 SNEGSKA (reference sequence). The chain's CDR3 is CSASGPSEQFF. For the CDR3, the DNA is TGCAGTGCGAGTGGCCCTAGTGAGCAGTTCTTC.

The rearrangement joins TRBV5-1 to TRBJ2-1, with TRBD2 matching 11 bases. The CDR3 sequence is 16 residues long. Germline values: CDR1 SGHRS, CDR2 YFSETQ. Trimming cost V 5 bases and J 0 bases; bases outside gene matches: 4. The CDR3 spells CASRLAGGSSYNEQFF. As DNA, the CDR3 is TGCGCCAGCAGGTTAGCGGGGGGGAGCTCCTACAATGAGCAGTTCTTC.

The CDR3 region is CASSQDRRGNTIYF. The CDR3 coding sequence is TGTGCCAGCAGCCAAGATAGGAGGGGAAACACCATATATTTT. The V and J genes are TRBV4-2 and TRBJ1-3; D remains ambiguous. There are 14 residues in the CDR3. The V and J ends lost 0 bases and 4 bases respectively, with 7 bases between them. Germline assignment: CDR1 LGHNA and CDR2 YNFKEQ.

The chain employs TRBV27 and TRBJ1-5; D remains ambiguous. Germline values: CDR1 MNHEY, CDR2 SMNVEV (reference sequence). This CDR3 spans 13 amino acids. Between the trimmed V and J ends, which lost 3 bases and 5 bases, there was a span of 8 bases. CDR3: CASSLREDQPQHF. CDR3 coding DNA: TGTGCCAGCAGTTTGCGGGAGGATCAGCCCCAGCATTTT.

The gene calls are TRBV6-5 and TRBJ1-5; the D is unclear. Germline V gene data show CDR1 as MNHEY and CDR2 as SVGAGI. The CDR3 sequence is 14 residues long. Between the trimmed V and J ends, which lost 6 bases and 0 bases, there was a span of 9 bases. CDR3: CASSLQYSNQPQHF. CDR3 DNA sequence: TGTGCCAGCAGCTTACAGTATAGCAATCAGCCCCAGCATTTT.

This clone came up once. The chain couples TRBV7-2 to TRBJ1-1; TRBD1 is a possible D gene (6 bases). This CDR3 contains 13 residues. With 5 bases removed from V and 5 bases from J, the gap between germline ends came to 12 bases. Germline values: CDR1 SGHTA, CDR2 FQGNSA. In DNA, the CDR3 is TGTGCCAGCAGCCCAGGTAGGGGGACTGAAGCTTTCTTT. Translated: CASSPGRGTEAFF.

CDR3 DNA sequence: TGTGCCAGCAGTGAAACCTGGGGGCGGGAGCAGTACTTC. This sequence encodes CASSETWGREQYF. The rearrangement uses TRBV6-1 and TRBJ2-7, with D possibly TRBD1 on 6 matching bases. Germline V gene lookup returns CDR1 MNHNS and CDR2 SASEGT. This CDR3 has 13 residues. V lost 2 bases and J 7 bases, leaving 12 bases between the germline ends.

This clone has just one count. V is TRBV6-1 and J is TRBJ2-7; 7 positions agree with TRBD1. The CDR3 extends over 15 amino acids. With V trimmed by 8 bases and J by 8 bases, 18 bases remained unmatched. Germline CDR1 reads MNHNS; CDR2 reads SASEGT. The CDR3 DNA reads as TGTGCCAGCGGCGCGTCCGGGACAGCCGATATCCAGCAGTACTTC. Translation: CASGASGTADIQQYF.

As DNA, the CDR3 is TGTGCCAGCAGCTCTTCGGACAGGCTCACCGGGGAGCTGTTTTTT. Encoded protein: CASSSSDRLTGELFF. The rearrangement uses TRBV11-2 and TRBJ2-2; 7 nucleotides agree with TRBD1. The ends lost 4 bases at V and 4 bases at J; junction bases unmatched: 6. Germline-derived CDR1 and CDR2 are SGHAT and FQNNGV. The CDR3 has 15 amino acids. The variable domain in full, with the rest retrieved from reference TRBV11-2 and TRBJ2-2, is EAGVAQSPRYKIIEKRQSVAFWCNPISGHATLYWYQQILGQGPKLLIQFQNNGVVDDSQLPKDRFSAERLKGVDSTLKIQPAKLEDSAVYLCASSSSDRLTGELFFGEGSRLTVL.

This clone came up a few times. The V gene is TRBV4-3, the J gene TRBJ2-2; D possibly corresponds to TRBD1 (5 bases). V was pared by 5 bases and J by 1 base, with 11 bases between. Germline lookup yields CDR1 LGHNA and CDR2 YSLEER. This CDR3 region has 15 residues. In DNA form, the CDR3 reads TGCGCCAGCAGCTCCTGGGGCCTGAACACCGGGGAGCTGTTTTTT. It is translated as CASSSWGLNTGELFF.

The chain couples TRBV7-9 to TRBJ2-2; the match to TRBD1 covers 7 bases. There are 15 residues in the CDR3. V shed 1 base and J 4 bases; nucleotides not matched to a gene: 3. Germline CDR1 is SEHNR and CDR2 is FQNEAQ (reference sequence). The CDR3 DNA follows: TGTGCCAGCAGCTTAGAGGACAGGCTCACCGGGGAGCTGTTTTTT. It is translated as CASSLEDRLTGELFF.